What follows are 28 T cell receptor beta chains derived from one specimen sequenced in a study of CD8+CD57+ T cells in acquired aplastic anemia. The template used for profiling TCR beta VDJ and CDR3 was genomic DNA. TCRdb recomputed calls from the reads with MiXCR, one row per CDR3 protein. The sample yields under 350,000 distinct CDR3 sequences, 56% seen once. The sample comprised sorted CD4+, CD8+, or CD8+CD57+ T cells (not recorded which) from PBMCs. Every receptor here comes from a human donor with severe aplastic anemia or a healthy control (not recorded which).

The count of this clonotype is one. One junction end disagrees with the germline gene, perhaps due to a read error. The gene calls are TRBV19 and TRBJ1-3, with 11 bases aligning to TRBD1. CDR1 is LNHDA, CDR2 SQIVND, per germline (reference sequence). This CDR3 region has 14 residues. Written as DNA, the CDR3 is TGCGCCAGTAGTTTCGGACAGGGGGCCTACACCATATATTTT. Translation: CASSFGQGAYTIYF.

This clonotype occurred a few times. The rearrangement uses TRBV25-1 and TRBJ1-3, with a possible D match to TRBD1 (5 bases). CDR3 length: 15 amino acids. Trimming shortened V by 1 base and J by 0 bases, and 7 bases separated the two germline ends. Germline V gene lookup returns CDR1 MGHDK and CDR2 SYGVNS. The CDR3 here is CASSEWGNSGNTIYF. CDR3 coding DNA: TGTGCCAGCAGTGAATGGGGGAACTCTGGAAACACCATATATTTT.

The table lists this clonotype with a few counts. This chain joins TRBV7-3 and TRBJ2-5; 9 bases line up with TRBD2. The germline CDR1 and CDR2 sequences are SGHTA and FQGTGA. The V and J ends lost 0 bases and 4 bases, in that order; junction bases with no gene match: 3. CDR3 length: 15 amino acids. The CDR3 sequence: CASSLTSGSGETQYF. CDR3 bases: TGTGCCAGCAGCTTAACTAGCGGGAGTGGAGAGACCCAGTACTTC. Supplemented by reference TRBV7-3 and TRBJ2-5, the full variable domain reads GAGVSQTPSNKVTEKGKYVELRCDPISGHTALYWYRQSLGQGPEFLIYFQGTGAADDSGLPNDRFFAVRPEGSVSTLKIQRTERGDSAVYLCASSLTSGSGETQYFGPGTRLLVL.

The chain combines TRBV7-9 with TRBJ2-5, with TRBD2 as a possible D gene (7 bases). V was cut by 6 bases and J by 5 bases, with 16 bases left in between. Germline lookup yields CDR1 SEHNR and CDR2 FQNEAQ (reference sequence). The CDR3 covers 14 residues. CDR3 coding DNA: TGTGCCAGCAGGGGGGCCATGGGAGGGGAGACCCAGTACTTC. This encodes CASRGAMGGETQYF. Full variable domain (rest looked up from reference TRBV7-9 and TRBJ2-5): DTGVSQNPRHKITKRGQNVTFRCDPISEHNRLYWYRQTLGQGPEFLTYFQNEAQLEKSRLLSDRFSAERPKGSFSTLEIQRTEQGDSAMYLCASRGAMGGETQYFGPGTRLLVL.

This clonotype has a handful of counts. The J gene is TRBJ2-5, the V gene TRBV15; TRBD1 matches at 9 bases. Germline CDR1 LNHNV, CDR2 YYDKDF (reference sequence). Trimming at V came to 3 bases and at J to 7 bases, leaving 3 bases not matched to a gene. The CDR3 totals 13 residues. CDR3 sequence (DNA): TGTGCCACCAGCAGTGGACAGGGGTTGACCCAGTACTTC. It specifies CATSSGQGLTQYF.

The V call is TRBV7-9, the J call TRBJ2-2; tentative D call: TRBD1 (6 bases). Trimming took off 1 base at V and 7 bases at J, with 13 bases between the two ends. Germline CDR1 and CDR2: SEHNR and FQNEAQ (reference sequence). This CDR3 is 15 amino acids long. The CDR3 nucleotides are TGTGCCAGCAGCTTAGGGCGGACAGCGGACGGGGAGCTGTTTTTT. Protein sequence: CASSLGRTADGELFF.

This clonotype was detected once. The chain recombines TRBV27 with TRBJ2-1, with D possibly being TRBD1 (6 bases). Per germline, CDR1 MNHEY and CDR2 SMNVEV (reference sequence). V was cut by 5 bases and J by 2 bases, with 19 bases left in between. CDR3 length: 17 residues. The DNA of the CDR3 is TGTGCCAGCAGTACATCTCAGGGGCGGATTACCTACAATGAGCAGTTCTTC. Translated: CASSTSQGRITYNEQFF.

The chain combines TRBV20-1 with TRBJ1-4; no definite D call. The germline V gene has CDR1 DFQATT and CDR2 SNEGSKA (reference sequence). CDR3 size: 12 residues. With 5 bases removed from V and 8 bases from J, the gap between germline ends came to 12 bases. The CDR3 spells CSAYLPREKLFF. CDR3 DNA sequence: TGCAGTGCTTACCTTCCACGGGAAAAACTGTTTTTT.

The J gene is TRBJ2-3, the V gene TRBV25-1; 16 bases are shared with TRBD2. The CDR3 runs 18 residues. Germline loops: CDR1 MGHDK, CDR2 SYGVNS. J was trimmed by 3 bases and V by 4 bases; bases with no gene match: 7. This CDR3 reads CASSGPGLAGGRTDTQYF. DNA of the CDR3: TGTGCCAGCAGTGGACCGGGACTAGCGGGGGGGCGAACAGATACGCAGTATTTT.

This clonotype has ten or more counts. The chain couples TRBV12-3 or TRBV12-4 to TRBJ2-1; 15 bases agree with TRBD2. This CDR3 is 16 amino acids long. V shed 6 bases and J 8 bases; nucleotides not matched to a gene: 8. The CDR3 protein is CASSRTSGGAVDEQFF. The CDR3 region has the DNA TGTGCCAGCAGCAGGACTAGCGGGGGGGCCGTCGATGAGCAGTTCTTC.

The chain carries TRBV20-1 and TRBJ2-1; the D call may be TRBD1 or TRBD2 (6 bases each). CDR1 and CDR2 (germline): DFQATT, SNEGSKA (reference sequence). The CDR3 is made up of 13 amino acids. Trimming removed 3 bases at V and 13 bases at J, with 19 bases between. Here the CDR3 DNA reads TGCAGTGCTAGCTGGCAGGGACTGGGGGCCCAGTTCTTC. Its protein product is CSASWQGLGAQFF.

This sequence joins TRBV2 and TRBJ2-3, with 10 bases matching TRBD1. Unmatched junction bases numbered 7, after V lost 1 base and J lost 6 bases. The CDR3 extends over 16 amino acids. Germline assignment: CDR1 SNHLY and CDR2 FYNNEI. For the CDR3, the DNA is TGTGCCAGCAGTGAAGAGGGACAGGGGTCGTCGGATACGCAGTATTTT. As protein: CASSEEGQGSSDTQYF.

The chain links TRBV2 to TRBJ2-5, with 10 positions matching TRBD2. V lost 4 bases and J lost 4; bases outside the gene matches: 9. Germline-derived CDR1 and CDR2 are SNHLY and FYNNEI. The CDR3 loop spans 16 amino acids. CDR3 amino acids: CASSGELAGEGETQYF. Here the CDR3 DNA reads TGTGCCAGCAGTGGTGAGCTAGCGGGGGAAGGAGAGACCCAGTACTTC.

The rearrangement joins TRBV7-9 to TRBJ2-5; D uncertain. V shed 4 bases and J shed 2 bases, with 11 bases lying between them. Germline CDR1 reads SEHNR; CDR2 reads FQNEAQ (reference sequence). The CDR3 has 14 amino acids. CDR3 nucleotide sequence: TGTGCCAGCAGCTCCCAACTGCTACAAGAGACCCAGTACTTC. Residues: CASSSQLLQETQYF.

This clonotype was detected many times. V gene TRBV6-5 combines with J gene TRBJ2-7; D possibly corresponds to TRBD1 (5 bases). Germline V lookup: CDR1 MNHEY, CDR2 SVGAGI. Trimming removed 0 bases at V and 1 base at J, with 7 bases between. The CDR3 consists of 14 residues. The CDR3 sequence: CASSYSRASYEQYF. CDR3 in DNA: TGTGCCAGCAGTTACTCCAGGGCATCCTACGAGCAGTACTTC.

This rearrangement joins TRBV19 to TRBJ1-5; no reliable D call. Per germline, CDR1 LNHDA and CDR2 SQIVND (reference sequence). The V gene lost 6 bases and the J gene lost 4 bases, with 16 bases spanning the gap. The CDR3 contains 15 residues. CDR3 bases: TGTGCCAGTAGACGAGGAGGTGCCTTTAATCAGCCCCAGCATTTT. This translates into CASRRGGAFNQPQHF. The entire variable domain, with the rest obtained from reference TRBV19 and TRBJ1-5, is as follows: DGGITQSPKYLFRKEGQNVTLSCEQNLNHDAMYWYRQDPGQGLRLIYYSQIVNDFQKGDIAEGYSVSREKKESFPLTVTSAQKNPTAFYLCASRRGGAFNQPQHFGDGTRLSIL.

The genes are TRBV20-1 and TRBJ2-7; the D is unclear. This CDR3 has 11 residues. Trimming took 4 bases from V and 6 from J, leaving 10 bases between them. The germline V gene encodes CDR1 DFQATT and CDR2 SNEGSKA (reference sequence). The CDR3 DNA follows: TGCAGTGCTACTTATAATCGCGAGCAGTACTTC. Translating gives CSATYNREQYF.

This clonotype has just a few counts. V gene TRBV20-1 combines with J gene TRBJ1-6; no firm D call. Germline-derived CDR1 and CDR2 are DFQATT and SNEGSKA (reference sequence). Trimming cost V 3 bases and J 9 bases, with 15 bases left between them. There are 14 residues in the CDR3. This CDR3 is CSASGYRVGSPLHF. For the CDR3, the DNA is TGCAGTGCTAGCGGCTACAGAGTAGGTTCACCCCTCCACTTT.

The chain is built from TRBV9 and TRBJ1-4; D might be TRBD1 (6 bases). Trimming pared 4 bases from V and 7 bases from J, leaving 14 bases between. The CDR3 has 14 residues. CDR1 and CDR2 (germline): SGDLS, YYNGEE. CDR3 loop: CASSFGGGSEKLFF. CDR3 in DNA: TGTGCCAGCAGCTTTGGAGGGGGAAGTGAAAAACTGTTTTTT.

This clonotype turned up a few times. This sequence joins TRBV7-8 and TRBJ1-5; 8 bases map to TRBD1. The CDR3 length is 13 residues. V lost 5 bases to trimming and J lost 9 bases; unmatched junction nucleotides: 6. The germline CDR1 and CDR2 sequences are SGHVS and FQNEAQ. The CDR3 DNA sequence: TGTGCCAGCAGCCAGGACAGGGACGGGCCCCAGCATTTT. Its protein is CASSQDRDGPQHF.

The gene calls are TRBV20-1 and TRBJ2-5; tentatively, D is TRBD1 or TRBD2 (5 bases each). The CDR3 spans 15 residues. Per the germline V gene, CDR1 is DFQATT and CDR2 is SNEGSKA (reference sequence). Trimming shortened V by 0 bases and J by 0 bases, and 11 bases separated the two germline ends. CDR3 DNA sequence: TGCAGTGCTAGAGACGGGACGAACAACCAAGAGACCCAGTACTTC. Amino acid sequence: CSARDGTNNQETQYF.

In its sample, this clonotype was seen a few times. This rearrangement joins TRBV20-1 to TRBJ2-7; TRBD2 is a possible D gene (6 bases). The V and J ends lost 5 bases and 3 bases respectively, with 17 bases between them. Germline lookup yields CDR1 DFQATT and CDR2 SNEGSKA (reference sequence). This CDR3 has 14 residues. The CDR3: CSARDSLNNYEQYF. DNA for the CDR3: TGCAGTGCTCGGGACTCCCTTAATAACTACGAGCAGTACTTC.

This clonotype showed up many times. V and J are TRBV24-1 and TRBJ2-1; 8 bases match TRBD1. Looked up from germline, CDR1 is KGHDR and CDR2 is SFDVKD. The CDR3 sequence is 18 residues long. V shed 4 bases and J 8 bases; nucleotides not matched to a gene: 18. In nucleotides, the CDR3 is TGTGCCACCAGTGACCACCCCACCGGACAGGGTTTCTTCGATGAGCAGTTCTTC. This translates into CATSDHPTGQGFFDEQFF.

This clonotype was counted at least ten times. The chain has TRBV20-1 and TRBJ2-7; no clear D. CDR3 length equals 11 residues. With 5 bases removed from V and 3 bases from J, the gap between germline ends came to 8 bases. Per the germline V gene, CDR1 is DFQATT and CDR2 is SNEGSKA (reference sequence). The CDR3 loop reads CSAGYSYEQYF. The CDR3, as DNA: TGCAGTGCTGGGTACAGCTACGAGCAGTACTTC.

The rearrangement joins TRBV10-3 to TRBJ2-7; 7 bases align to TRBD1. The CDR3 has 14 residues. After removal of 0 bases from V and 5 bases from J, the junction contained 4 bases not matched to a gene. Germline assignment: CDR1 ENHRY and CDR2 SYGVKD. The CDR3 spells CAISESDRAHEQYF. CDR3 sequence (DNA): TGTGCCATCAGTGAGTCAGACAGGGCCCACGAGCAGTACTTC.

V is TRBV2 and J is TRBJ2-7; D perhaps matches TRBD2 (7 bases). Germline CDR1 reads SNHLY; CDR2 reads FYNNEI. The V end lost 1 base, the J end lost 4 bases, and 14 bases lay between the germline ends. CDR3 length equals 15 residues. The CDR3 DNA sequence: TGTGCCAGCAGTGAAGGGGTCGCGGGGGCTTACGAGCAGTACTTC. Encoded protein: CASSEGVAGAYEQYF.

In its sample, this clonotype was seen a few times. The V gene is TRBV2, the J gene TRBJ2-7; D unresolved. With 2 bases removed from V and 7 bases from J, the gap between germline ends came to 9 bases. The CDR3 covers 12 residues. The V gene's germline CDR1 is SNHLY and CDR2 FYNNEI. CDR3 DNA: TGTGCCAGCAGTGAAACGGCTAATGAGCAGTACTTC. Protein product: CASSETANEQYF.

The V call is TRBV7-8, the J call TRBJ2-3; 8 bases map to TRBD2. This CDR3 contains 14 residues. Trimming cost V 4 bases and J 4 bases; bases outside gene matches: 4. Germline CDR1 is SGHVS and CDR2 is FQNEAQ. The CDR3 coding sequence is TGTGCCAGCAGCTCCGGGACTAGTTCAGATACGCAGTATTTT. Residues: CASSSGTSSDTQYF.